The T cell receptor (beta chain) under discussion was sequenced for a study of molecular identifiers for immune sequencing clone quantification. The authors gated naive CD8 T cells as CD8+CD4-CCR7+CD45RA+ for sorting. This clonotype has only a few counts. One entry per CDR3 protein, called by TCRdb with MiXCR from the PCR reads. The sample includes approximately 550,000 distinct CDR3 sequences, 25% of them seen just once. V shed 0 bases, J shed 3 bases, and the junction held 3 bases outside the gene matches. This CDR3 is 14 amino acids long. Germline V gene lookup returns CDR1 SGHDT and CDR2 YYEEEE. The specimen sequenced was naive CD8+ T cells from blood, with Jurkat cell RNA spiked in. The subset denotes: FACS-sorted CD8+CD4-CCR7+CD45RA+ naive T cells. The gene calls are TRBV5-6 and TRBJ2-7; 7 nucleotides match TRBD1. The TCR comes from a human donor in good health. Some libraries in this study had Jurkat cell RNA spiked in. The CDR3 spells CASSLGGQNYEQYF. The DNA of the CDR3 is TGTGCCAGCAGCTTGGGGGGACAGAACTACGAGCAGTACTTC.